The 25 T cell receptor beta chains below were found in one sample sequenced in a study of cytomegalovirus exposure and HLA in healthy donors. PCR primers comprised 60 Vbeta and 13 Jbeta primers. TCRdb's table, derived via immunoSEQ multiplex PCR, lists solely in-frame clones and lacks some. This sample has about 160,000 clones; 80% occur once, and the top ten carry roughly 1.2%. Sequencing input: PBMCs. These receptors all stem from a woman between 50 and 59 years old in good health and CMV-seronegative.

V and J are TRBV4-1 and TRBJ2-5; 9 bases are a match to TRBD1. V gave up 5 bases and J gave up 5 bases; unmatched junction bases: 12. From germline, CDR1 is MGHRA and CDR2 YSYEKL. The CDR3 has 16 amino acids. The CDR3 DNA reads TGCGCCAGCAGCGTTACCCCACAGGGGGCCGGGGAGACCCAGTACTTC. Residues: CASSVTPQGAGETQYF.

In this sample, this clone turned up a few times. The chain has TRBV9 and TRBJ2-1; 10 bases agree with TRBD1. The CDR3 loop spans 16 amino acids. Looked up from germline, CDR1 is SGDLS and CDR2 is YYNGEE. Trimming took 5 bases from V and 2 from J; bases not matched to a gene: 7. The CDR3: CASRARGTGAYNEQFF. In DNA form, the CDR3 reads TGTGCCAGCAGGGCCCGGGGGACAGGGGCCTACAATGAGCAGTTCTTC.

The genes are TRBV29-1 and TRBJ1-4, with TRBD1 identical over 8 bases. The CDR3 is 14 residues long. V was clipped by 1 base and J by 6 bases; unmatched bases: 4. From germline, CDR1 is SQVTM and CDR2 ANQGSEA. The CDR3: CSVEVTGDYEKLFF. In nucleotides, the CDR3 is TGCAGCGTTGAAGTGACAGGGGATTATGAAAAACTGTTTTTT.

This clone occurred a few times. The chain joins TRBV4-2 to TRBJ2-3; TRBD2 is a possible D gene (6 bases). V gave up 1 base and J gave up 4 bases, with 18 bases separating them. Germline-derived CDR1 and CDR2 are LGHNA and YNFKEQ. The CDR3 sequence is 17 residues long. CDR3 in DNA: TGTGCCAGCAGCCAAGGAGGGGCTACTAGCCAGGCAGATACGCAGTATTTT. Translating it yields CASSQGGATSQADTQYF.

This clone was detected only a few times. Other DNA variants within this sample encode the same CDR3. The chain uses TRBV28 and TRBJ1-2; 11 nucleotides line up with TRBD1. Per the germline V gene, CDR1 is MDHEN and CDR2 is SYDVKM. V lost 5 bases to trimming and J lost 8 bases; unmatched junction nucleotides: 4. The CDR3 has 13 residues. The CDR3 spells CASSPGQGGGYTF. The CDR3 DNA follows: TGTGCCAGCAGTCCGGGACAGGGGGGCGGCTACACCTTC.

This rearrangement joins TRBV6-5 to TRBJ1-2, with 8 bases fitting TRBD1. Losses at the gene ends were 6 bases for V and 2 bases for J; bases not matched to a gene: 5. The CDR3 covers 14 residues. The germline gives CDR1 MNHEY, CDR2 SVGAGI. As DNA, the CDR3 is TGTGCCAGCAGCGGACAGGGCGCGAACTATGGCTACACCTTC. It translates to CASSGQGANYGYTF.

The chain employs TRBV2 and TRBJ2-1; TRBD2 matches at 9 bases. J lost 6 bases, V lost 7 bases, and 7 bases had no gene match. Germline V gene data show CDR1 as SNHLY and CDR2 as FYNNEI. This CDR3 has 14 residues. The CDR3 DNA reads as TGTGCCAGCAATCGGAATAGCGGGAGCAATGAGCAGTTCTTC. It yields the protein CASNRNSGSNEQFF.

The rearrangement joins TRBV19 to TRBJ2-2, with 9 bases identical to TRBD2. CDR1 and CDR2 (germline): LNHDA, SQIVND (reference sequence). Germline trimming cut 0 bases from V and 2 bases from J; bases unmatched to any gene: 16. This CDR3 spans 21 amino acids. The CDR3 sequence is CASSIDRGGLARNSNTGELFF. For the CDR3, the DNA is TGTGCCAGTAGTATAGATAGAGGAGGACTAGCGCGAAACTCTAACACCGGGGAGCTGTTTTTT.

The rearrangement links TRBV4-3 to TRBJ2-3, with 9 bases that match TRBD1. Per germline, CDR1 LGHNA and CDR2 YSLEER. The CDR3 has 15 amino acids. Germline trimming cut 3 bases from V and 2 bases from J; bases unmatched to any gene: 3. CDR3 sequence: CASSQGQGTTDTQYF. The DNA for the CDR3 is TGCGCCAGCAGCCAGGGACAGGGTACCACAGATACGCAGTATTTT.

The V and J genes are TRBV5-8 and TRBJ1-1, with 7 bases identical to TRBD1. The CDR3 covers 14 residues. Germline lookup yields CDR1 SGHTS and CDR2 YDEGEE. Unmatched junction bases numbered 2, after V lost 3 bases and J lost 0 bases. In DNA, the CDR3 is TGTGCCAGCAGCTCGGGACAGCTGAACACTGAAGCTTTCTTT. Protein: CASSSGQLNTEAFF. Based on the CDR3 plus reference TRBV5-8 and TRBJ1-1, the full variable domain is EAGVTQSPTHLIKTRGQQATLRCSPISGHTSVYWYQQALGLGLQFLLWYDEGEERNRGNFPPRFSGRQFPNYSSELNVNALELEDSALYLCASSSGQLNTEAFFGQGTRLTVV.

This chain uses TRBV7-3 with TRBJ1-1, with a tentative D call TRBD1 (5 bases). CDR1 is SGHTA and CDR2 is FQGTGA in the germline V gene. The CDR3 is made up of 12 amino acids. The V end lost 5 bases, the J end lost 1 base, and 5 bases lay between the germline ends. This CDR3 reads CASSQGNTEAFF. The CDR3 DNA reads as TGTGCCAGCAGCCAGGGGAACACTGAAGCTTTCTTT. Full variable domain (outside the CDR3, taken from reference TRBV7-3 and TRBJ1-1): GAGVSQTPSNKVTEKGKYVELRCDPISGHTALYWYRQSLGQGPEFLIYFQGTGAADDSGLPNDRFFAVRPEGSVSTLKIQRTERGDSAVYLCASSQGNTEAFFGQGTRLTVV.

This clone occurred a few times. The gene calls are TRBV28 and TRBJ1-5; D gene unclear. The V gene's germline CDR1 is MDHEN and CDR2 SYDVKM. Trimming left V 0 bases short and J 0 bases short, with 9 bases between. The CDR3 is made up of 16 amino acids. Written as DNA, the CDR3 is TGTGCCAGCAGTTTATGGCCAGTCGATAGCAATCAGCCCCAGCATTTT. Translated, it gives CASSLWPVDSNQPQHF.

The V call is TRBV7-9, the J call TRBJ2-3; D gene unclear. CDR1 and CDR2 (germline): SEHNR, FQNEAQ (reference sequence). The CDR3 contains 11 residues. The V gene lost 7 bases and the J gene lost 8 bases, with 10 bases spanning the gap. The CDR3 sequence: CASTPLGTQYF. CDR3 DNA: TGTGCCAGCACCCCCCTAGGTACGCAGTATTTT.

Of note for this clone: Other DNA sequences of this sample code for an identical CDR3. The V and J genes are TRBV9 and TRBJ1-1, with D possibly being TRBD1 (6 bases). CDR1 and CDR2 (germline): SGDLS, YYNGEE. V lost 0 bases and J 2 bases, leaving 8 bases between the germline ends. The CDR3 has 14 amino acids. The DNA of the CDR3 is TGTGCCAGCAGCGTAGCAGGGGTTAACACTGAAGCTTTCTTT. It translates to CASSVAGVNTEAFF. The full variable domain, in which reference TRBV9 and TRBJ1-1 provide the parts outside the CDR3, is DSGVTQTPKHLITATGQRVTLRCSPRSGDLSVYWYQQSLDQGLQFLIQYYNGEERAKGNILERFSAQQFPDLHSELNLSSLELGDSALYFCASSVAGVNTEAFFGQGTRLTVV.

This chain links TRBV28 with TRBJ1-2; D is ambiguous. Trimming removed 5 bases from V and 2 bases from J, with 9 bases in between. CDR3 length equals 13 residues. Germline-derived CDR1 and CDR2 are MDHEN and SYDVKM. The DNA of the CDR3 is TGTGCCAGCAGTGTGACTACAAACTATGGCTACACCTTC. Translating gives CASSVTTNYGYTF.

V usage is TRBV7-2 and J usage is TRBJ1-6; D remains unclear. In germline, CDR1 is SGHTA, CDR2 FQGNSA. CDR3 length: 11 amino acids. V lost 3 bases and J lost 9, with 3 bases in between. CDR3 DNA: TGTGCCAGCAGCTTCTGTTCACCCCTCCACTTT. Translated: CASSFCSPLHF. The variable domain in full, completed from reference TRBV7-2 and TRBJ1-6, reads GAGVSQSPSNKVTEKGKDVELRCDPISGHTALYWYRQSLGQGLEFLIYFQGNSAPDKSGLPSDRFSAERTGGSVSTLTIQRTQQEDSAVYLCASSFCSPLHFGNGTRLTVT.

V and J are TRBV2 and TRBJ1-5; 7 bases are shared with TRBD1. The CDR3 covers 15 residues. The V segment lost 10 bases and the J segment 3 bases; nucleotides outside the gene matches: 12. CDR1 is SNHLY, CDR2 FYNNEI, per germline. In DNA, the CDR3 is TGTGCCAACCCCTCGGACAGGTGGGCCAATCAGCCCCAGCATTTT. It codes for CANPSDRWANQPQHF.

This clone was seen just once. The CDR3 reads CASSTLRGTGASNTQYF. The CDR3 DNA is TGTGCCAGCAGCACCCTTAGGGGGACAGGGGCATCAAATACGCAGTATTTT. This rearrangement joins TRBV7-6 to TRBJ2-3, with 10 bases that match TRBD1. Germline loops: CDR1 SGHVS, CDR2 FNYEAQ. V trimming: 5 bases; J trimming: 7 bases; junction bases outside the gene matches: 15. This CDR3 has 17 residues.

The chain carries TRBV14 and TRBJ2-2; a weak D match, TRBD2 (7 bases). The V end lost 1 base, the J end lost 5 bases, and 11 bases lay between the germline ends. Germline values: CDR1 SGHDN, CDR2 FVKESK. The length of the CDR3 is 15 residues. For the CDR3, the DNA is TGTGCCAGCAGCCAAGTCGGGGGGCGTACCGGGGAGCTGTTTTTT. Translated, it gives CASSQVGGRTGELFF.

The chain is built from TRBV6-6 and TRBJ2-7, with 10 bases identical to TRBD1. This CDR3 contains 14 residues. The germline V gene encodes CDR1 MNHNY and CDR2 SVGAGI (reference sequence). Trimming cost V 6 bases and J 5 bases; bases outside gene matches: 7. The CDR3 spells CASSFQGTGDEQYF. CDR3 nucleotide sequence: TGTGCCAGCAGCTTCCAAGGGACAGGGGACGAGCAGTACTTC.

The DNA of the CDR3 is TGTGCCAGCAGTTTTAGTACAGGGTACAATGAGCAGTTCTTC. Its translation is CASSFSTGYNEQFF. The chain couples TRBV6-5 to TRBJ2-1, with D possibly matching TRBD1 (6 bases). V was pared by 4 bases and J by 4 bases, with 11 bases between. Germline CDR1 is MNHEY and CDR2 is SVGAGI. The CDR3 runs 14 residues.

The chain couples TRBV12-5 to TRBJ2-5; 11 positions match TRBD1. The V gene's germline CDR1 is LGHNT and CDR2 FRNRAP. The trim removed 1 base at V and 5 bases at J, leaving 3 bases unmatched. The CDR3 covers 15 residues. CDR3: CASGLGTGGEETQYF. CDR3 coding DNA: TGTGCTAGTGGTTTGGGGACAGGGGGCGAGGAGACCCAGTACTTC.

Here the CDR3 reads CASSPQTSGSRDTQYF. The CDR3 DNA reads TGTGCCAGCAGCCCCCAGACTAGCGGGAGTCGTGATACGCAGTATTTT. The rearrangement links TRBV7-2 to TRBJ2-3, with 12 bases matching TRBD2. Trimming cost V 5 bases and J 6 bases; bases outside gene matches: 9. Germline values: CDR1 SGHTA, CDR2 FQGNSA. The CDR3 is made up of 16 amino acids.

This chain connects TRBV27 to TRBJ2-7; 13 nucleotides align to TRBD2. Trimming removed 2 bases from V and 3 bases from J; junction bases left unmatched: 4. The CDR3 totals 16 residues. The germline V gene encodes CDR1 MNHEY and CDR2 SMNVEV (reference sequence). CDR3 protein: CASSLRLAGGFYEQYF. The CDR3, as DNA: TGTGCCAGCAGTTTACGACTAGCGGGGGGATTCTACGAGCAGTACTTC.

The CDR3 nucleotides read TGTGCCAGCAGCTTAGCGGACAATCCCCCTGAGCAGTTCTTC. This codes for CASSLADNPPEQFF. The V gene is TRBV7-9, the J gene TRBJ2-1, with D possibly TRBD1 on 5 matching bases. The CDR3 is 14 amino acids. The germline V gene encodes CDR1 SEHNR and CDR2 FQNEAQ (reference sequence). Trimming cost V 0 bases and J 9 bases, with 12 bases left between them.